These 8 T cell receptor beta chains were sequenced from one sample in a study of T-cell memory formation after mild COVID-19 listed by TCRdb under 2021. Library method: 5' RACE. Data came from an Illumina NovaSeq 6000. Clones were called with MiXCR by TCRdb after fastp trimmed the public reads at Q25, and only in-frame beta chains were retained. Each CDR3 protein appears once, grouped with its most common genes and DNA. The sample yields around 310,000 distinct CDR3 sequences; around 20% were counted once. Around 20% of the sample belongs to the ten largest clones. Sequencing input: PBMCs or a T cell subset sorted from them (not recorded which). The receptor set was obtained from a man between 18 and 29 years old who had mild COVID-19 (a few samples of this study predate the infection). The sample titles of this study are shuffled in the database, so cell type and time point are left out; the donor was told from shared clones.

This clonotype occurred a few times. The J gene is TRBJ1-1, the V gene TRBV27, with no clear D. Germline V gene data show CDR1 as MNHEY and CDR2 as SMNVEV (reference sequence). V lost 5 bases to trimming and J lost 8 bases, with 18 bases between them. The CDR3 length is 14 residues. The CDR3 protein is CASSAAMPGTEAFF. CDR3 nucleotide sequence: TGTGCCAGCAGTGCGGCCATGCCGGGCACGGAAGCTTTCTTT.

This chain links TRBV27 with TRBJ1-2; 10 bases line up with TRBD1. Trimming at V came to 6 bases and at J to 3 bases, leaving 4 bases not matched to a gene. Germline CDR1 is MNHEY and CDR2 is SMNVEV (reference sequence). This CDR3 is 14 amino acids long. CDR3 amino acids: CASRGQGRYYGYTF. The CDR3 DNA is TGTGCCAGCAGGGGACAGGGGCGCTACTATGGCTACACCTTC.

CDR3 coding DNA: TGCGCCAGCAGCTCACAGGGATCGGGCACTGAAGCTTTCTTT. This gives the protein CASSSQGSGTEAFF. The rearrangement joins TRBV5-1 to TRBJ1-1; TRBD1 might be the D (6 bases). The CDR3 totals 14 residues. Trimming shortened V by 3 bases and J by 4 bases, and 13 bases separated the two germline ends. CDR1 is SGHRS, CDR2 YFSETQ, per germline.

This clonotype was counted a few times. The chain recombines TRBV7-6 with TRBJ2-2; D not resolved. The CDR3 spans 15 residues. V was trimmed by 3 bases and J by 0 bases, leaving 8 bases between them. Germline V gene sequence: CDR1 SGHVS, CDR2 FNYEAQ. The CDR3 coding sequence is TGTGCCAGCAGCTTTTCCTCCGCGAACACCGGGGAGCTGTTTTTT. It codes for CASSFSSANTGELFF.

V and J are TRBV7-2 and TRBJ2-3, with unresolved D. V lost 2 bases and J 6 bases, leaving 15 bases between the germline ends. The germline CDR1 and CDR2 sequences are SGHTA and FQGNSA. The CDR3 contains 15 residues. The CDR3 sequence is CASSLLVSQIDTQYF. CDR3 DNA: TGTGCCAGCAGCTTACTGGTGTCACAGATCGATACGCAGTATTTT. The variable domain in full, with the rest retrieved from reference TRBV7-2 and TRBJ2-3, is GAGVSQSPSNKVTEKGKDVELRCDPISGHTALYWYRQSLGQGLEFLIYFQGNSAPDKSGLPSDRFSAERTGGSVSTLTIQRTQQEDSAVYLCASSLLVSQIDTQYFGPGTRLTVL.

The chain joins TRBV6-5 to TRBJ1-1; 10 nucleotides align to TRBD1. Germline lookup yields CDR1 MNHEY and CDR2 SVGAGI. CDR3 length: 13 amino acids. Trimming removed 7 bases from V and 3 bases from J; junction bases left unmatched: 2. CDR3 nucleotides: TGTGCCAGCAAGGGACAGGGGCACACTGAAGCTTTCTTT. It specifies CASKGQGHTEAFF.

This chain joins TRBV7-9 and TRBJ1-2, with 7 bases that match TRBD1. The CDR3 length is 15 residues. V was pared by 4 bases and J by 2 bases, with 7 bases of the junction left unmatched. Germline V gene data show CDR1 as SEHNR and CDR2 as FQNEAQ (reference sequence). The CDR3 coding sequence is TGTGCCAGCAGCTCCACAGGGGCGGGGAACTATGGCTACACCTTC. It is translated as CASSSTGAGNYGYTF. Full variable domain (outside the CDR3, taken from reference TRBV7-9 and TRBJ1-2): DTGVSQNPRHKITKRGQNVTFRCDPISEHNRLYWYRQTLGQGPEFLTYFQNEAQLEKSRLLSDRFSAERPKGSFSTLEIQRTEQGDSAMYLCASSSTGAGNYGYTFGSGTRLTVV.

This clonotype was counted a few times. The chain uses TRBV7-6 and TRBJ2-3; D might be TRBD2 (5 bases). V lost 6 bases and J 3 bases, leaving 10 bases between the germline ends. CDR3 length: 13 amino acids. Germline-derived CDR1 and CDR2 are SGHVS and FNYEAQ. The CDR3 DNA sequence: TGTGCCAGCAGTCATGGCGGGACAGATACGCAGTATTTT. This translates into CASSHGGTDTQYF. Full variable domain (outside the CDR3, taken from reference TRBV7-6 and TRBJ2-3): GAGVSQSPRYKVTKRGQDVALRCDPISGHVSLYWYRQALGQGPEFLTYFNYEAQQDKSGLPNDRFSAERPEGSISTLTIQRTEQRDSAMYRCASSHGGTDTQYFGPGTRLTVL.